A selection of T cell receptor beta chains follows, all from one sample in a study of OX40 agonist ivuxolimab in advanced cancers. TCRdb keeps only in-frame clones here, not all; method: immunoSEQ multiplex PCR. The data contain under 40,000 clones, around 80% of them singletons. Source: CD4+ or CD8+ T cells sorted from blood, taken in a trial of the OX40 agonist ivuxolimab. The origin of the receptors is an adult with an advanced solid tumor such as melanoma, head and neck, liver or kidney cancer. Each CDR3 is given with its conserved first and last residue. D genes are given only for firm matches. Size is stated for part of the rows, as once, few or many counts, or as a class when the clone is expanded.

CDR3 protein: CASSYSLGFYEQYF
CDR3 DNA: TGTGCCAGCAGTTACTCCCTAGGATTCTACGAGCAGTACTTC
V gene: TRBV6-5
J gene: TRBJ2-7
D gene: NA
clone size: NA

CDR3 protein: CASSSGLAGGQETQYF
CDR3 DNA: TGTGCCAGCAGCTCAGGGTTGGCGGGAGGCCAAGAGACCCAGTACTTC
V gene: TRBV7-2
J gene: TRBJ2-5
D gene: TRBD2
clone size: NA

CDR3 protein: CASSRSGTSEQYF
CDR3 DNA: TGTGCCAGCAGCCGGAGCGGGACCTCCGAGCAGTACTTC
V gene: TRBV7-3
J gene: TRBJ2-7
D gene: TRBD2
clone size: few

CDR3 protein: CASKIGKTEITDTQYF
CDR3 DNA: TGTGCCAGCAAAATCGGGAAGACAGAAATCACAGATACGCAGTATTTT
V gene: TRBV7-9
J gene: TRBJ2-3
D gene: NA
clone size: few

CDR3 protein: CASSATTTNEKLFF
CDR3 DNA: TGTGCCAGCAGCGCGACAACAACTAATGAAAAACTGTTTTTT
V gene: TRBV9
J gene: TRBJ1-4
D gene: NA
clone size: medium-sized

CDR3 protein: CASSFGIEETQYF
CDR3 DNA: TGTGCCAGCAGTTTCGGGATTGAAGAGACCCAGTACTTC
V gene: TRBV28
J gene: TRBJ2-5
D gene: NA
clone size: NA

CDR3 protein: CASSVRAGDEQYF
CDR3 DNA: TGTGCCAGCAGCGTAAGGGCCGGCGACGAGCAGTACTTC
V gene: TRBV9
J gene: TRBJ2-7
D gene: NA
clone size: few

CDR3 protein: CASSPVQSYEQYF
CDR3 DNA: TGTGCCAGCTCACCGGTGCAGTCCTACGAGCAGTACTTC
V gene: TRBV18
J gene: TRBJ2-7
D gene: NA
clone size: NA

CDR3 protein: CASSVSPDTQYF
CDR3 DNA: TGTGCCAGCAGCGTGAGCCCAGATACGCAGTATTTT
V gene: TRBV7-9
J gene: TRBJ2-3
D gene: NA
clone size: NA

CDR3 protein: CASSHSGVYNEQFF
CDR3 DNA: TGTGCCAGCAGCCATAGCGGGGTCTACAATGAGCAGTTCTTC
V gene: TRBV11-2
J gene: TRBJ2-1
D gene: TRBD2
clone size: NA

CDR3 protein: CASSSGLAGTDTQYF
CDR3 DNA: TGTGCCAGCAGTTCTGGACTAGCGGGAACAGATACGCAGTATTTT
V gene: TRBV28
J gene: TRBJ2-3
D gene: TRBD2
clone size: NA

CDR3 protein: CASSPPGTGDGYTF
CDR3 DNA: TGTGCCAGCAGCCCCCCCGGGACAGGGGATGGCTACACCTTC
V gene: TRBV4-2
J gene: TRBJ1-2
D gene: TRBD1
clone size: NA

CDR3 protein: CATSRGPNNQPQHF
CDR3 DNA: TGTGCCACCAGCCGGGGGCCCAACAATCAGCCCCAGCATTTT
V gene: TRBV15
J gene: TRBJ1-5
D gene: NA
clone size: NA

CDR3 protein: CASSLGQLNEKLFF
CDR3 DNA: TGTGCCAGCAGCCTGGGACAGCTTAATGAAAAACTGTTTTTT
V gene: TRBV5-5
J gene: TRBJ1-4
D gene: TRBD1
clone size: NA

CDR3 protein: CASSIHRDSEAFF
CDR3 DNA: TGTGCCAGCAGCATCCACCGGGACAGTGAAGCTTTCTTT
V gene: TRBV7-3
J gene: TRBJ1-1
D gene: TRBD1
clone size: NA

CDR3 protein: CASSLGQGNYGYTF
CDR3 DNA: TGTGCCAGCAGCTTGGGCCAGGGAAACTATGGCTACACCTTC
V gene: TRBV5-3
J gene: TRBJ1-2
D gene: NA
clone size: NA

CDR3 protein: CASSLSGGTGNTIYF
CDR3 DNA: TGTGCCAGCAGCTTAAGTGGGGGTACTGGAAACACCATATATTTT
V gene: TRBV28
J gene: TRBJ1-3
D gene: NA
clone size: NA

CDR3 protein: CASSLVRRLF
CDR3 DNA: TGTGCCAGCAGCTTAGTGCGCAGACTGTTT
V gene: TRBV7-9
J gene: TRBJ1-1
D gene: NA
clone size: few

CDR3 protein: CATSPGARRDEKLFF
CDR3 DNA: TGTGCCACCTCTCCGGGGGCCCGACGAGATGAAAAACTGTTTTTT
V gene: TRBV7-9
J gene: TRBJ1-4
D gene: NA
clone size: NA

CDR3 protein: CASSDFTRGGYTF
CDR3 DNA: TGTGCCAGCAGTGATTTTACCAGGGGCGGCTACACCTTC
V gene: TRBV25-1
J gene: TRBJ1-2
D gene: NA
clone size: NA

CDR3 protein: CATSRDRQDTEAFF
CDR3 DNA: TGTGCCACCAGCAGAGATCGACAGGACACTGAAGCTTTCTTT
V gene: TRBV15
J gene: TRBJ1-1
D gene: NA
clone size: once

CDR3 protein: CASSYGTGVNNEQFF
CDR3 DNA: TGTGCCAGCAGCTACGGGACAGGGGTCAACAATGAGCAGTTCTTC
V gene: TRBV7-8
J gene: TRBJ2-1
D gene: TRBD1
clone size: NA

CDR3 protein: CASSLVGAKNIQYF
CDR3 DNA: TGTGCCAGCAGCTTAGTGGGAGCCAAAAACATTCAGTACTTC
V gene: TRBV7-8
J gene: TRBJ2-4
D gene: NA
clone size: NA

CDR3 protein: CASSYDRSEKLFF
CDR3 DNA: TGTGCCAGCAGTTACGACAGATCTGAAAAACTGTTTTTT
V gene: TRBV6-5
J gene: TRBJ1-4
D gene: NA
clone size: NA

CDR3 protein: CASNRGQGKTEAFF
CDR3 DNA: TGTGCCAGTAATCGGGGACAGGGGAAAACTGAAGCTTTCTTT
V gene: TRBV19
J gene: TRBJ1-1
D gene: TRBD1
clone size: once

CDR3 protein: CASSTLAGLAFYEQYF
CDR3 DNA: TGTGCCAGCAGTACCCTCGCGGGACTAGCCTTCTACGAGCAGTACTTC
V gene: TRBV7-6
J gene: TRBJ2-7
D gene: TRBD2
clone size: NA

CDR3 protein: CASSSGTESLPQHF
CDR3 DNA: TGTGCCAGCAGTTCGGGGACAGAGTCTTTGCCCCAGCATTTT
V gene: TRBV2
J gene: TRBJ1-5
D gene: TRBD1
clone size: medium-sized

CDR3 protein: CSVEEGRAPYEQYF
CDR3 DNA: TGCAGCGTTGAAGAGGGGAGGGCCCCCTACGAGCAGTACTTC
V gene: TRBV29-1
J gene: TRBJ2-7
D gene: TRBD2
clone size: NA

CDR3 protein: CASSQGRNKGWGFELFF
CDR3 DNA: TGTGCCAGCAGCCAAGGCAGAAATAAGGGCTGGGGCTTCGAGCTGTTTTTT
V gene: TRBV14
J gene: TRBJ2-2
D gene: NA
clone size: NA

CDR3 protein: CASSQDPQSSYNSPLHF
CDR3 DNA: TGCGCCAGCAGCCAAGATCCACAGAGCTCCTATAATTCACCCCTCCACTTT
V gene: TRBV4-1
J gene: TRBJ1-6
D gene: NA
clone size: few

CDR3 protein: CASSREGAGELFF
CDR3 DNA: TGTGCCAGCAGTCGGGAGGGGGCCGGGGAGCTGTTTTTT
V gene: TRBV27
J gene: TRBJ2-2
D gene: TRBD2
clone size: NA

CDR3 protein: CASSAGTSGYTDTQYF
CDR3 DNA: TGTGCCAGCAGCGCAGGGACTAGCGGGTACACAGATACGCAGTATTTT
V gene: TRBV7-2
J gene: TRBJ2-3
D gene: TRBD2
clone size: NA

CDR3 protein: CAGQLRGPGNTIYF
CDR3 DNA: TGTGCCGGCCAACTCAGGGGGCCTGGAAACACCATATATTTT
V gene: TRBV28
J gene: TRBJ1-3
D gene: TRBD1
clone size: few

CDR3 protein: CASSLTGGDQPQHF
CDR3 DNA: TGTGCCAGCAGCTTAACAGGGGGCGATCAGCCCCAGCATTTT
V gene: TRBV7-3
J gene: TRBJ1-5
D gene: TRBD1
clone size: NA

CDR3 protein: CASSSPETSENTGELFF
CDR3 DNA: TGTGCCAGCAGCTCCCCCGAGACTAGCGAGAACACCGGGGAGCTGTTTTTT
V gene: TRBV11-2
J gene: TRBJ2-2
D gene: TRBD2
clone size: NA

CDR3 protein: CASSTPGRELEQYF
CDR3 DNA: TGTGCCAGTAGTACCCCAGGGCGGGAATTGGAGCAGTACTTC
V gene: TRBV19
J gene: TRBJ2-7
D gene: NA
clone size: NA

CDR3 protein: CAWIRDYEQYF
CDR3 DNA: TGTGCCTGGATTAGGGACTACGAGCAGTACTTC
V gene: TRBV30
J gene: TRBJ2-7
D gene: NA
clone size: NA

CDR3 protein: CASIHRQANQPQHF
CDR3 DNA: TGTGCCAGCATCCATAGGCAGGCTAATCAGCCCCAGCATTTT
V gene: TRBV6-1
J gene: TRBJ1-5
D gene: NA
clone size: NA

CDR3 protein: CASSLGSGTYGYTF
CDR3 DNA: TGTGCCAGCAGCTTGGGGAGCGGTACCTATGGCTACACCTTC
V gene: TRBV5-5
J gene: TRBJ1-2
D gene: NA
clone size: once

CDR3 protein: CASRPGEGISYEQYF
CDR3 DNA: TGTGCCAGCAGGCCCGGCGAAGGTATATCCTACGAGCAGTACTTC
V gene: TRBV6-1
J gene: TRBJ2-7
D gene: NA
clone size: once

CDR3 protein: CASSFDRDYGYTF
CDR3 DNA: TGTGCCAGCAGCTTTGACAGGGACTATGGCTACACCTTC
V gene: TRBV5-4
J gene: TRBJ1-2
D gene: TRBD1
clone size: NA

CDR3 protein: CASTDDTISYEQYF
CDR3 DNA: TGTGCCAGCACCGACGACACGATCTCCTACGAGCAGTACTTC
V gene: TRBV11-2
J gene: TRBJ2-7
D gene: NA
clone size: NA

CDR3 protein: CASRGGTVLAGELFF
CDR3 DNA: TGTGCCAGTAGGGGAGGGACCGTGTTGGCCGGGGAGCTGTTTTTT
V gene: TRBV19
J gene: TRBJ2-2
D gene: TRBD2
clone size: few

CDR3 protein: CACLIGGSSPLHF
CDR3 DNA: TGTGCCTGCCTGATAGGGGGCAGTTCACCCCTCCACTTT
V gene: TRBV30
J gene: TRBJ1-6
D gene: TRBD1
clone size: few

CDR3 protein: CASSPDRYYGYTF
CDR3 DNA: TGTGCCAGCAGCCCCGACCGATACTATGGCTACACCTTC
V gene: TRBV14
J gene: TRBJ1-2
D gene: NA
clone size: few

CDR3 protein: CASRVSGTEAFF
CDR3 DNA: TGTGCCAGCAGGGTTAGCGGCACTGAAGCTTTCTTT
V gene: TRBV6-1
J gene: TRBJ1-1
D gene: NA
clone size: once

CDR3 protein: CASRGPTAYEQYF
CDR3 DNA: TGTGCCAGCCGCGGACCCACCGCCTACGAGCAGTACTTC
V gene: TRBV2
J gene: TRBJ2-7
D gene: NA
clone size: NA

CDR3 protein: CASSKGSWGDEQFF
CDR3 DNA: TGTGCCAGTAGTAAGGGGAGTTGGGGCGATGAGCAGTTCTTC
V gene: TRBV19
J gene: TRBJ2-1
D gene: NA
clone size: NA

CDR3 protein: CAWLRAGAEAFF
CDR3 DNA: TGTGCCTGGTTGAGGGCGGGAGCTGAAGCTTTCTTT
V gene: TRBV30
J gene: TRBJ1-1
D gene: NA
clone size: NA

CDR3 protein: CASKGAGLSYNSPLHF
CDR3 DNA: TGTGCCAGCAAGGGGGCAGGCCTCTCCTATAATTCACCCCTCCACTTT
V gene: TRBV25-1
J gene: TRBJ1-6
D gene: TRBD1
clone size: few

CDR3 protein: CASSYPASGANVLTF
CDR3 DNA: TGTGCCAGCAGCTATCCGGCGTCTGGGGCCAACGTCCTGACTTTC
V gene: TRBV7-8
J gene: TRBJ2-6
D gene: NA
clone size: few

CDR3 protein: CASWDGDYEQYF
CDR3 DNA: TGTGCCAGTTGGGACGGAGACTACGAGCAGTACTTC
V gene: TRBV2
J gene: TRBJ2-7
D gene: NA
clone size: NA

CDR3 protein: CATSRWGNNEQFF
CDR3 DNA: TGTGCCACCTCCCGGTGGGGAAACAATGAGCAGTTCTTC
V gene: TRBV19
J gene: TRBJ2-1
D gene: NA
clone size: NA

CDR3 protein: CASSQDPGQPQHF
CDR3 DNA: TGCGCCAGCAGCCAAGATCCAGGTCAGCCCCAGCATTTT
V gene: TRBV4-1
J gene: TRBJ1-5
D gene: NA
clone size: few